This T cell receptor (beta chain) derives from a study of cytomegalovirus exposure and HLA in healthy donors. Clones were sequenced by immunoSEQ multiplex PCR, and TCRdb holds only the in-frame ones, with some missing. Among about 160,000 clones listed, roughly nine tenths were seen once. Among the 100 to 150 subjects of the validation cohort, separate from the roughly 670-subject first cohort, were the donors. Germline V gene data show CDR1 as MNHEY and CDR2 as SMNVEV (reference sequence). V was shortened by 5 bases and J by 8 bases, with 17 bases between the two germline ends. The CDR3 spans 14 residues.

This receptor was obtained from a woman aged 18-29 years in good health and CMV-seropositive. J is TRBJ2-3 and V is TRBV27; perhaps TRBD2 as D (5 bases). Material: PBMCs. CDR3 protein: CASSPPPMGATQYF. For the CDR3, the DNA is TGTGCCAGCAGTCCTCCCCCCATGGGAGCTACGCAGTATTTT.